A selection of T cell receptor beta chains follows, all from one sample in a study of T cell responses to AZD1222 COVID-19 vaccine. Produced via immunoSEQ multiplex PCR; TCRdb's table is partial and in-frame only. Among tens of thousands of clones listed, 70% to 90% were seen once. Specimen: peripheral blood, collected on day 0 of AZD1222 vaccination. The receptor set was obtained from an adult in good health. The CDR3 runs from the conserved cysteine through the conserved F or W. The D gene is left open where the match is weak. The size entry is marked missing in some rows and otherwise reads once, few, many or a size class.

j_call cdr3_length v_call clone_size d_call cdr3_nt cdr3_aa
TRBJ2-5 15 TRBV7-3 NA TRBD2 TGTGCCAGCAGCTTAACAGCGGGGGGCCGAGAGACCCAGTACTTC CASSLTAGGRETQYF
TRBJ2-7 12 TRBV2 NA NA TGTGCCAGCAAGGACAGCTTCTACGAGCAGTACTTC CASKDSFYEQYF
TRBJ2-7 17 TRBV3-1/TRBV3-2 NA NA TGTGCCAGCAGCCCGCACGCGGCGGGCCCGAGATCCTACGAGCAGTACTTC CASSPHAAGPRSYEQYF
TRBJ2-1 16 TRBV27 NA TRBD2 TGTGCCAGCAGTTTATATAGCGGGAGGGAAGGCAATGAGCAGTTCTTC CASSLYSGREGNEQFF
TRBJ2-1 12 TRBV28 NA NA TGTGCCAGCACCGGACCCTACAATGAGCAGTTCTTC CASTGPYNEQFF
TRBJ2-3 14 TRBV18 few NA TGTGCCAGCTCACGAACGATGAGCACAGATACGCAGTATTTT CASSRTMSTDTQYF
TRBJ1-2 15 TRBV6-1 NA NA TGTGCCAGCAGTGAAGTATTACGGCAGAACTATGGCTACACCTTC CASSEVLRQNYGYTF
TRBJ2-7 14 TRBV21-1 NA NA TGTGCCAGCAGCGGCCGGCAGGGGGCCTACGAGCAGTACTTC CASSGRQGAYEQYF
TRBJ1-1 13 TRBV29-1 NA NA TGCAGCGTCCGTCATGGACGGGGCACTGAAGCTTTCTTT CSVRHGRGTEAFF
TRBJ1-2 12 TRBV27 NA TRBD1 TGTGCCAGCAGTGAGGGACAGGGGAGATGCACCTTC CASSEGQGRCTF
TRBJ1-1 12 TRBV27 NA NA TGTGCCAGCAGTTCCTATGGACGTGAAGCTTTCTTT CASSSYGREAFF
TRBJ1-2 12 TRBV10-1 NA NA TGCGCCAGCAGTGACCTACTCAATGGCTACACCTTC CASSDLLNGYTF
TRBJ2-7 14 TRBV25-1 NA TRBD2 TGTGCCACCAGGGAGGGGCCCAGCTCCTACGAGCAGTACTTC CATREGPSSYEQYF
TRBJ1-5 16 TRBV6-5 NA NA TGTGCCAGCAGTTACTTAGGGGCCTCTAGCAATCAGCCCCAGCATTTT CASSYLGASSNQPQHF
TRBJ2-5 15 TRBV5-1 NA TRBD1 TGCGCCAGCAGCACGCCGACAGGGATGGCGGAGACCCAGTACTTC CASSTPTGMAETQYF
TRBJ2-2 16 TRBV7-3 NA NA TGTGCCAGCAGCTTAACGGCAGGGTATAATCCCGGGGAGCTGTTTTTT CASSLTAGYNPGELFF
TRBJ1-3 13 TRBV18 NA NA TGTGCCACCTTCCCGAATCTTGGAAACACCATATATTTT CATFPNLGNTIYF
TRBJ2-5 13 TRBV5-6 NA NA TGTGCCAGCAGCTTTGGGTTTCGGAAGACCCAGTACTTC CASSFGFRKTQYF
TRBJ1-2 15 TRBV25-1 NA TRBD1 TGTGCCAGCAGCCCCTACAGTGGACAGGGATATGGCTACACCTTC CASSPYSGQGYGYTF
TRBJ1-2 14 TRBV7-9 NA TRBD1 TGTGCCAGCAGCTCGGGACAGATTAACTATGGCTACACCTTC CASSSGQINYGYTF
TRBJ2-1 17 TRBV18 NA NA TGTGCCAGCTCACCACCATTAACAGGGAGCTCCTACAATGAGCAGTTCTTC CASSPPLTGSSYNEQFF
TRBJ2-1 14 TRBV27 NA NA TGTGCCAGCAGTACCCGACCAGGAAACAATGAGCAGTTCTTC CASSTRPGNNEQFF
TRBJ2-3 11 TRBV7-3 NA NA TGTGCCAGCAGCCACGGGGATACGCAGTATTTT CASSHGDTQYF
TRBJ2-7 15 TRBV4-1 once TRBD1 TGCGCCAGCAGCCAGCCGGGACAGGTGCAGGGCGAGCAGTACTTC CASSQPGQVQGEQYF
TRBJ1-5 12 TRBV28 once NA TGTGCCAGCCTCACTGGGGATCAGCCCCAGCATTTT CASLTGDQPQHF
TRBJ2-3 15 TRBV9 NA TRBD2 TGTGCCAGCAGCGTCTGGACTAGCGGGAGACATACGCAGTATTTT CASSVWTSGRHTQYF
TRBJ2-7 15 TRBV18 NA NA TGTGCCAGCTCACCACCGCAGGGGTCTATGGACGAGCAGTACTTC CASSPPQGSMDEQYF
TRBJ2-1 15 TRBV11-3 NA NA TGTGCCAGCAGCTTTGGAGGAGACTCCTACAATGAGCAGTTCTTC CASSFGGDSYNEQFF
TRBJ2-6 16 TRBV18 NA TRBD2 TGTGCCAGCTCACCGGGACTAGCCTCTGGGGCCAACGTCCTGACTTTC CASSPGLASGANVLTF
TRBJ2-2 14 TRBV27 NA TRBD2 TGTGCCAGTAAGGGACTAGCCGCCGCCGGGGAGCTGTTTTTT CASKGLAAAGELFF
TRBJ2-5 15 TRBV6-5 once TRBD2 TGTGCCAGCTCCAAACTAGCGGGGGGCCAAGAGACCCAGTACTTC CASSKLAGGQETQYF
TRBJ1-3 15 TRBV19 NA NA TGTGCCAGTAGCCCCGCCCAGGCGTCTGGAAACACCATATATTTT CASSPAQASGNTIYF
TRBJ2-2 15 TRBV10-3 NA NA TGTGCCATCAGTGAGTTGGAGGGGGGCTCCGGGGAGCTGTTTTTT CAISELEGGSGELFF
TRBJ2-7 11 TRBV12-3/TRBV12-4 NA NA TGTGCCAGCAGTTCTGGGGGTGAGCAGTACTTC CASSSGGEQYF
TRBJ1-3 15 TRBV5-6 NA NA TGTGCCAGCAGCTTGGCCCCGGTCTCTGGAAACACCATATATTTT CASSLAPVSGNTIYF
TRBJ2-3 16 TRBV2 once TRBD2 TGTGCCAGCAGTGATACTAGCGGGATAAGCACAGATACGCAGTATTTT CASSDTSGISTDTQYF
TRBJ1-5 12 TRBV2 NA NA TGTGCCACAAAATCAGAGAATCAGCCCCAGCATTTT CATKSENQPQHF
TRBJ2-7 15 TRBV6-1 NA NA TGTGCCAGCAGTGACACCCTCCTGCAGGGTGGCGAGCAGTACTTC CASSDTLLQGGEQYF
TRBJ2-5 16 TRBV7-3 NA TRBD2 TGTGCCAGCAGCTTAGACGGGGCGGGGGTCCAAGAGACCCAGTACTTC CASSLDGAGVQETQYF
TRBJ2-1 15 TRBV5-5 NA TRBD1 TGTGCCAGCAGCTTCGGGACAGGGAGGGACAATGAGCAGTTCTTC CASSFGTGRDNEQFF
TRBJ1-5 14 TRBV18 NA TRBD1 TGTGCCAGCTCCACAAGGGGGCAGGGACAGCCCCAGCATTTT CASSTRGQGQPQHF
TRBJ2-5 13 TRBV21-1 NA NA TGTGCCAGCAGCAAGAGGGCACGAGAGACCCAGTACTTC CASSKRARETQYF
TRBJ2-2 14 TRBV20-1 NA NA TGCAGTGCTAGTGCTGGAGGGAACACCGGGGAGCTGTTTTTT CSASAGGNTGELFF
TRBJ1-1 16 TRBV10-3 once NA TGTGCCATCAGTCCCCTCGGGAAGACTACGAACACTGAAGCTTTCTTT CAISPLGKTTNTEAFF
TRBJ1-6 17 TRBV4-2 NA TRBD1 TGTGCCAGCAGCCAAACAGGGGGAAGCTCCTATAATTCACCCCTCCACTTT CASSQTGGSSYNSPLHF
TRBJ2-7 17 TRBV25-1 NA TRBD2 TGTGCCACGGGGACTAGCGGGAGCAACCGGGGCTCCTACGAGCAGTACTTC CATGTSGSNRGSYEQYF